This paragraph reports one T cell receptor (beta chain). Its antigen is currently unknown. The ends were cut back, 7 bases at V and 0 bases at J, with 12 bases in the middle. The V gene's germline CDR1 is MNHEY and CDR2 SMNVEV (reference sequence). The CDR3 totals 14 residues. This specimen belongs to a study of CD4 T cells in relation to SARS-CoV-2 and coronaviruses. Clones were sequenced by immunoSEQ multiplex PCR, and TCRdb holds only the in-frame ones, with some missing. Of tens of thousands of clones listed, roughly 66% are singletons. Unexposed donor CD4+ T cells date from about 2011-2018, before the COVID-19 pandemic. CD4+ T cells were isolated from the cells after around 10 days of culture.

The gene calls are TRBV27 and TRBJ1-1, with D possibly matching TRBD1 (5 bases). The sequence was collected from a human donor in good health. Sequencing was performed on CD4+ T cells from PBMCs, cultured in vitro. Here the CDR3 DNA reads TGTGCCAGCAAATCAGGGAACATGAACACTGAAGCTTTCTTT. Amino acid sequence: CASKSGNMNTEAFF.